This T cell receptor (beta chain) was captured in a study of T cells in Graves' hyperthyroidism and ophthalmopathy. Per germline, CDR1 SSHAT and CDR2 FNYEAQ (reference sequence). CDR3 length: 15 residues. General study points: For ophthalmopathy, model prediction preceded onset by a median roughly 5.9 months. Also found in blood were most expanded thyroid clonotypes above 0.001.

RNA transcripts yielded amplified TCR beta CDR3 regions. During a first-round RT-PCR of the TCR CDR3, the HTBI primer set was used. TCRdb called the multiplex PCR reads again in MiXCR, with one record for every CDR3 protein. This sample has about 760,000 distinct CDR3 sequences, with about a third found just once. On this clonotype: The target antigen is unknown. One end of the junction does not line up with germline, which may come from a read error.

For the diagnoses, clinical symptoms, serum thyroxine and TRAb, thyroid ultrasound and orbital computed tomography were used. This rearrangement joins TRBV7-7 to TRBJ2-3; 7 positions agree with TRBD1. This sequence was found in a woman aged 40 to 50 with Graves' hyperthyroidism. The sequenced sample was blood. CDR3 DNA: TGTGCTAGCAGCTTAGGTGGGACAGCCACAGATACGCAGTATTTT. It codes for CASSLGGTATDTQYF.